These 28 T cell receptor beta chains were sequenced from one sample in a study of CD8 T cells in Susac syndrome. Reverse transcription of about 0.45 to 1 ug RNA was performed with random hexamers. TCRdb independently ran MiXCR on the immunoSEQ multiplex PCR reads; one entry per CDR3 protein. Of fewer than 200,000 distinct CDR3 sequences detected, just under 95% appear once; the ten largest clones hold 0.1%. Sequenced material: CD4+ T cells from PBMCs. These receptors all come from a human donor in good health.

The chain uses TRBV18 and TRBJ2-7; TRBD1 or TRBD2 may be the D gene (6 bases each). Between the trimmed V and J ends, which lost 2 bases and 4 bases, there was a span of 15 bases. The CDR3 covers 15 residues. Per the germline V gene, CDR1 is KGHSH and CDR2 is LQKENI. This chain's CDR3 is CASSPRRDTTYEQYF. The DNA for the CDR3 is TGTGCCAGCTCACCAAGGAGGGACACCACTTACGAGCAGTACTTC.

The V call is TRBV6-2 or TRBV6-3, the J call TRBJ2-1; TRBD2 agrees at 10 bases. The CDR3 consists of 14 residues. Looked up from germline, CDR1 is MNHEY and CDR2 is SVGEGT. J gave up 9 bases and V 2 bases, and 4 bases lay outside the gene matches. CDR3 loop: CASSYLAGESEQFF. The CDR3 DNA is TGTGCCAGCAGTTACCTAGCGGGAGAATCTGAGCAGTTCTTC.

The chain uses TRBV29-1 and TRBJ1-1; TRBD1 is a possible D gene (6 bases). The CDR3 extends over 13 amino acids. V shed 6 bases and J shed 3 bases, with 14 bases lying between them. Germline V gives CDR1 SQVTM, CDR2 ANQGSEA. CDR3 nucleotides: TGCAGCGTACCAAAAACAGGGCACACTGAAGCTTTCTTT. Translated: CSVPKTGHTEAFF. Using reference TRBV29-1 and TRBJ1-1 for the parts outside the CDR3, the full variable domain is SAVISQKPSRDICQRGTSLTIQCQVDSQVTMMFWYRQQPGQSLTLIATANQGSEATYESGFVIDKFPISRPNLTFSTLTVSNMSPEDSSIYLCSVPKTGHTEAFFGQGTRLTVV.

This chain uses TRBV30 with TRBJ2-1; 8 nucleotides agree with TRBD2. The length of the CDR3 is 15 residues. The germline gives CDR1 GTSNPN, CDR2 SVGIG (reference sequence). The ends lost 2 bases at V and 12 bases at J; junction bases unmatched: 15. CDR3 amino acids: CAWSPLAGARAGQFF. CDR3 bases: TGTGCCTGGAGTCCTCTAGCGGGTGCTCGCGCCGGGCAGTTCTTC.

The V gene is TRBV20-1, the J gene TRBJ1-5; TRBD1 matches 9 bases. Germline loops: CDR1 DFQATT, CDR2 SNEGSKA (reference sequence). The trim removed 5 bases at V and 4 bases at J, leaving 3 bases unmatched. This CDR3 contains 13 residues. For the CDR3, the DNA is TGCAGTGCTCGACAGGGGGGTAATCAGCCCCAGCATTTT. It is translated as CSARQGGNQPQHF.

The V gene is TRBV7-9, the J gene TRBJ1-4, with 11 nucleotides matching TRBD1. The V and J ends lost 4 bases and 5 bases, in that order; junction bases with no gene match: 6. Germline values: CDR1 SEHNR, CDR2 FQNEAQ (reference sequence). This CDR3 is built from 16 residues. DNA of the CDR3: TGTGCCAGCAGCTCCGGGGACAGGGGGTCCAATGAAAAACTGTTTTTT. Translated: CASSSGDRGSNEKLFF.

The genes are TRBV29-1 and TRBJ2-7; TRBD2 agrees at 10 bases. The CDR3 spans 15 residues. Germline V gene data show CDR1 as SQVTM and CDR2 as ANQGSEA. V gave up 6 bases and J gave up 6 bases; unmatched junction bases: 14. The CDR3 spells CSVATTSGPASEQYF. For the CDR3, the DNA is TGCAGCGTGGCGACGACTAGCGGGCCAGCTAGCGAGCAGTACTTC.

As concerns this clonotype: At one end, the junction sequence differs from germline, possibly due to a read error. This rearrangement joins TRBV6-6 to TRBJ1-2; D unclear. This CDR3 spans 10 amino acids. Germline values: CDR1 MNHNY, CDR2 SVGAGI (reference sequence). CDR3 nucleotides: TGTGCCAGCAGATACTATGGCTACACCTTC. Protein sequence: CASRYYGYTF.

The V gene is TRBV2, the J gene TRBJ2-5; D uncertain. CDR1 and CDR2 from the germline V gene are SNHLY and FYNNEI. This CDR3 comprises 13 residues. V lost 6 bases and J 4 bases, leaving 12 bases between the germline ends. The chain's CDR3 is CASRDTVPETQYF. The CDR3 DNA reads as TGTGCCAGCAGGGATACAGTCCCAGAGACCCAGTACTTC.

The rearrangement joins TRBV5-1 to TRBJ2-7, with D unresolved. V was cut by 2 bases and J by 0 bases, with 12 bases left in between. The germline gives CDR1 SGHRS, CDR2 YFSETQ. The CDR3 length is 15 residues. In DNA form, the CDR3 reads TGCGCCAGCAGCTTCGGAGCGCGTGGCTCCTACGAGCAGTACTTC. Its translation: CASSFGARGSYEQYF.

V usage is TRBV6-2 or TRBV6-3 and J usage is TRBJ2-1, with no clear D. The CDR3 totals 17 residues. Germline CDR1 is MNHEY and CDR2 is SVGEGT. V was trimmed by 5 bases and J by 0 bases, leaving 17 bases between them. As DNA, the CDR3 is TGTGCCAGCAGTCGACGACGGTTGGCTAGCTCCTACAATGAGCAGTTCTTC. This codes for CASSRRRLASSYNEQFF.

The V call is TRBV19, the J call TRBJ2-7; no definite D call. CDR1 is LNHDA and CDR2 is SQIVND in the germline V gene (reference sequence). The CDR3 loop spans 11 amino acids. V was pared by 4 bases and J by 6 bases, with 7 bases between. CDR3 loop: CASSKFSEQYF. In DNA form, the CDR3 reads TGTGCCAGTAGTAAGTTCTCCGAGCAGTACTTC.

In its sample, this clonotype was seen once. The chain's CDR3 is CASSGGQETQYF. CDR3 DNA: TGTGCCAGCAGTGGAGGCCAAGAGACCCAGTACTTC. This chain uses TRBV2 with TRBJ2-5; D uncertain. The CDR3 loop spans 12 amino acids. Looked up from germline, CDR1 is SNHLY and CDR2 is FYNNEI. V lost 4 bases, J lost 1 base, and 4 bases lay in between. The variable domain in full, with the rest retrieved from reference TRBV2 and TRBJ2-5, is EPEVTQTPSHQVTQMGQEVILRCVPISNHLYFYWYRQILGQKVEFLVSFYNNEISEKSEIFDDQFSVERPDGSNFTLKIRSTKLEDSAMYFCASSGGQETQYFGPGTRLLVL.

The chain is built from TRBV7-9 and TRBJ2-3; tentatively, D is TRBD1 or TRBD2 (5 bases each). Trimming shortened V by 5 bases and J by 6 bases, and 18 bases separated the two germline ends. This CDR3 is 15 amino acids long. The germline CDR1 and CDR2 sequences are SEHNR and FQNEAQ (reference sequence). CDR3 DNA: TGTGCCAGCAGCCCTGATGGAGTGAGGGGCGATACGCAGTATTTT. Protein sequence: CASSPDGVRGDTQYF.

The chain links TRBV29-1 to TRBJ2-1; weak D call: TRBD2 (6 bases). There are 12 residues in the CDR3. Germline V gene sequence: CDR1 SQVTM, CDR2 ANQGSEA. Between the trimmed V and J ends, which lost 7 bases and 7 bases, there was a span of 14 bases. The CDR3 loop reads CSGERVFNEQFF. CDR3 nucleotides: TGCAGCGGAGAGCGGGTATTTAATGAGCAGTTCTTC.

The chain employs TRBV7-2 and TRBJ2-7; D is possibly TRBD2 (5 bases). Germline loops: CDR1 SGHTA, CDR2 FQGNSA. The CDR3 is 15 residues long. Trimming stripped 6 bases from V and 0 bases from J, with 15 bases between. DNA for the CDR3: TGTGCCAGCAGTCCCCCTACGGGGAACTCCTACGAGCAGTACTTC. Amino acid sequence: CASSPPTGNSYEQYF.

V usage is TRBV20-1 and J usage is TRBJ2-3; no firm D call. V was cut by 3 bases and J by 4 bases, with 8 bases left in between. Germline CDR1 and CDR2: DFQATT and SNEGSKA (reference sequence). CDR3 size: 12 residues. The CDR3 sequence: CSASKSADTQYF. The CDR3 DNA reads as TGCAGTGCTAGTAAGTCTGCAGATACGCAGTATTTT.

The rearrangement uses TRBV29-1 and TRBJ2-5, with D possibly matching TRBD1 (6 bases). V shed 3 bases and J shed 4 bases, with 9 bases lying between them. The V gene's germline CDR1 is SQVTM and CDR2 ANQGSEA. This CDR3 has 12 amino acids. In nucleotides, the CDR3 is TGCAGCGTTGAGTTGACAGGAGAGACCCAGTACTTC. Residues: CSVELTGETQYF.

The CDR3 DNA is TGTGCCTGGAGTGTACTGGAACGACCGGAGACCCAGTACTTC. Protein: CAWSVLERPETQYF. This rearrangement joins TRBV30 to TRBJ2-5, with no clear D. CDR1 and CDR2 (germline): GTSNPN, SVGIG (reference sequence). V lost 0 bases, J lost 5 bases, and 13 bases lay in between. CDR3 length equals 14 residues.

The rearrangement links TRBV2 to TRBJ2-7; weak D call: TRBD1 (5 bases). V was clipped by 6 bases and J by 2 bases, with 8 bases between them. This CDR3 has 12 amino acids. CDR1 is SNHLY, CDR2 FYNNEI, per germline. CDR3 sequence reads: CASSADTYEQYF. CDR3 nucleotide sequence: TGTGCCAGCAGCGCGGACACCTACGAGCAGTACTTC.

The chain recombines TRBV29-1 with TRBJ2-7, with D perhaps TRBD1 or TRBD2 (7 bases each). Deletions cut 3 bases from V and 6 bases from J, with 15 bases between. This CDR3 has 13 amino acids. CDR1 SQVTM and CDR2 ANQGSEA come from the germline V gene. CDR3 sequence (DNA): TGCAGCGTTGACAGGGGGGGCTACGGCGAGCAGTACTTC. Its translation: CSVDRGGYGEQYF.

This clonotype was seen once. V gene TRBV20-1 combines with J gene TRBJ1-3; no clear D gene. V was pared by 7 bases and J by 4 bases, with 14 bases between. The germline CDR1 and CDR2 sequences are DFQATT and SNEGSKA (reference sequence). CDR3 length: 13 amino acids. CDR3 in DNA: TGCAGTGGCCACAGTACGAGAGGAAACACCATATATTTT. Translated, it gives CSGHSTRGNTIYF.

This chain uses TRBV25-1 with TRBJ2-3, with TRBD2 matching 12 bases. CDR1 is MGHDK and CDR2 is SYGVNS in the germline V gene. There are 17 residues in the CDR3. V lost 0 bases and J lost 6; bases outside the gene matches: 7. CDR3 DNA: TGTGCCAGCAGTGAATATATGACTAGCGGGAGTGCGGATACGCAGTATTTT. Protein sequence: CASSEYMTSGSADTQYF.

The chain is built from TRBV20-1 and TRBJ2-5, with unresolved D. Germline loops: CDR1 DFQATT, CDR2 SNEGSKA (reference sequence). This CDR3 has 12 amino acids. Trimming left V 0 bases short and J 5 bases short, with 7 bases between. The CDR3 DNA sequence: TGCAGTGCTAGAGATTCATCCGAGACCCAGTACTTC. Encoded protein: CSARDSSETQYF.

The rearrangement links TRBV28 to TRBJ2-3; D remains unclear. This CDR3 is built from 14 residues. The V and J ends lost 3 bases and 4 bases respectively, with 11 bases between them. In germline, CDR1 is MDHEN, CDR2 SYDVKM. CDR3 loop: CASSFKLGPDTQYF. CDR3 in DNA: TGTGCCAGCAGTTTTAAACTCGGCCCAGATACGCAGTATTTT.

The CDR3 is CSALDSLREGAFF. In DNA form, the CDR3 reads TGCAGTGCCCTGGACAGCCTTCGGGAGGGAGCTTTCTTT. The chain links TRBV20-1 to TRBJ1-1; D is perhaps TRBD1 (6 bases). V shed 6 bases and J shed 10 bases, with 21 bases lying between them. CDR1 DFQATT and CDR2 SNEGSKA come from the germline V gene (reference sequence). The CDR3 runs to 13 residues.

This clonotype was found once. The genes are TRBV7-3 and TRBJ2-5; D might be TRBD2 (5 bases). The CDR3 runs to 14 residues. The germline V gene encodes CDR1 SGHTA and CDR2 FQGTGA. V lost 2 bases and J 5 bases, leaving 12 bases between the germline ends. Here the CDR3 reads CASSLPGMLETQYF. In DNA, the CDR3 is TGTGCCAGCAGCTTACCCGGGATGCTGGAGACCCAGTACTTC.

This rearrangement joins TRBV4-3 to TRBJ2-3; 8 bases align to TRBD1. Germline V gives CDR1 LGHNA, CDR2 YSLEER. J lost 3 bases, V lost 3 bases, and 8 bases had no gene match. The CDR3 length is 16 residues. This CDR3 is CASSQRPQGGTDTQYF. The CDR3 DNA sequence: TGCGCCAGCAGCCAGCGGCCACAGGGGGGAACAGATACGCAGTATTTT.